Shown below are 8 T cell receptor beta chains from a single sample sequenced in a study of cytomegalovirus exposure and HLA in healthy donors. The primer mix had 60 Vbeta and 13 Jbeta primers. Produced via immunoSEQ multiplex PCR; TCRdb's table is partial and in-frame only. Of roughly 100,000 clones listed, less than 80% are singletons. Input material: PBMCs. All receptors come from a man aged 35 to 55 in good health and CMV-seronegative.

In the case of this clone: The sample has other DNA sequences that encode this CDR3 too. The genes are TRBV5-1 and TRBJ1-2; 9 nucleotides align to TRBD1. This CDR3 comprises 15 residues. In germline, CDR1 is SGHRS, CDR2 YFSETQ. Unmatched junction bases numbered 2, after V lost 0 bases and J lost 2 bases. This chain's CDR3 is CASSLVGTGNYGYTF. Here the CDR3 DNA reads TGCGCCAGCAGCTTGGTGGGGACAGGGAACTATGGCTACACCTTC.

The chain combines TRBV15 with TRBJ2-7, with D perhaps matching TRBD2 (6 bases). The germline CDR1 and CDR2 sequences are LNHNV and YYDKDF (reference sequence). The CDR3 contains 13 residues. Trimming took 1 base from V and 5 from J, leaving 9 bases between them. The CDR3 loop reads CATSRGGGDEQYV. Here the CDR3 DNA reads TGTGCCACCAGCAGAGGAGGCGGGGACGAGCAGTACGTC.

The V gene is TRBV30, the J gene TRBJ1-1; D call uncertain. The CDR3 spans 14 residues. The V gene's germline CDR1 is GTSNPN and CDR2 SVGIG (reference sequence). The V gene lost 0 bases and the J gene lost 0 bases, with 8 bases spanning the gap. Here the CDR3 reads CAWSVVTMNTEAFF. The CDR3 coding sequence is TGTGCCTGGAGTGTGGTTACAATGAACACTGAAGCTTTCTTT.

V and J are TRBV13 and TRBJ2-3; a weak D match, TRBD2 (6 bases). V lost 4 bases and J 4 bases, leaving 9 bases between the germline ends. Germline-derived CDR1 and CDR2 are PRHDT and FYEKMQ (reference sequence). The CDR3 loop spans 13 amino acids. CDR3 amino acids: CASSSRDSDTQYF. The CDR3 coding sequence is TGTGCCAGCAGCTCAAGGGACTCAGATACGCAGTATTTT.

The DNA for the CDR3 is TGTGCCTGGAGTATTACCAGGACAGGGAAGGAGTCAAAACTGTTTTTT. It yields the protein CAWSITRTGKESKLFF. The chain carries TRBV30 and TRBJ1-4; 8 bases are a match to TRBD1. The germline V gene has CDR1 GTSNPN and CDR2 SVGIG (reference sequence). The CDR3 totals 16 residues. With V trimmed by 2 bases and J by 10 bases, 15 bases remained unmatched.

The chain uses TRBV27 and TRBJ2-2; TRBD1 matches 7 bases. Germline V CDR1 and CDR2: MNHEY, SMNVEV (reference sequence). The V gene end was trimmed by 5 bases and the J gene end by 5 bases; junction bases not matched to a gene: 8. The CDR3 runs 15 residues. For the CDR3, the DNA is TGTGCCAGCAGTCTTGACAGGGCTGGGACCGGGGAGCTGTTTTTT. It yields the protein CASSLDRAGTGELFF.

V and J are TRBV6-6 and TRBJ2-3; no clear D gene. Trimming stripped 2 bases from V and 6 bases from J, with 9 bases between. The CDR3 is 13 residues long. Germline loops: CDR1 MNHNY, CDR2 SVGAGI (reference sequence). The chain's CDR3 is CASSYDSPDTQYF. The DNA of the CDR3 is TGTGCCAGCAGTTACGACTCCCCGGATACGCAGTATTTT.

This chain joins TRBV10-2 and TRBJ1-2; TRBD1 aligns across 7 bases. The J segment lost 3 bases and the V segment lost 6 bases, leaving 4 bases of the junction unmatched. In germline, CDR1 is WSHSY, CDR2 SAAADI. CDR3 length: 13 amino acids. CDR3 residues: CASRLGTDYGYTF. CDR3 DNA: TGCGCCAGCAGACTCGGGACAGACTATGGCTACACCTTC.